The clone carrying this TCR beta chain was seen more than once but under ten times. The antigen remains unidentified. The data belong to a study of CD8+ T cells in alopecia areata. In each case, RNA was isolated and then reverse transcribed into cDNA as the sequencing template. Using immunoSEQ multiplex PCR, the repertoire was profiled, and TCRdb retains in-frame clones only, with some absent. The sample has tens of thousands of clones, around 50% seen once; the top ten hold more than 1.5%. Study-wide points: Sequencing of scalp tissue also captures the resident alphabeta T cells of normal skin. Patients shared TCRs less clearly than mice did, possibly owing to HLA. Clonality exceeded that of normal scalp in lesional scalp, most notably in alopecia totalis/universalis.

The CDR3 is 14 residues long. Trimming cost V 8 bases and J 2 bases; bases outside gene matches: 4. Germline V gene data show CDR1 as ENHRY and CDR2 as SYGVKD. In a handful of patients, CD4+ T cells were split by CD25+CD127- sorting. The study team obtained lesional scalp punch biopsies and peripheral blood from alopecia areata patients. The sample was CD4+ Tregs sorted from blood. This chain links TRBV10-3 with TRBJ2-7, with TRBD2 matching over 12 bases. The receptor's source is a human donor with alopecia areata. CDR3 bases: TGTGCCATCGGCACTAGCGGGGGGACCTACGAGCAGTACTTC. Translation gives CAIGTSGGTYEQYF.